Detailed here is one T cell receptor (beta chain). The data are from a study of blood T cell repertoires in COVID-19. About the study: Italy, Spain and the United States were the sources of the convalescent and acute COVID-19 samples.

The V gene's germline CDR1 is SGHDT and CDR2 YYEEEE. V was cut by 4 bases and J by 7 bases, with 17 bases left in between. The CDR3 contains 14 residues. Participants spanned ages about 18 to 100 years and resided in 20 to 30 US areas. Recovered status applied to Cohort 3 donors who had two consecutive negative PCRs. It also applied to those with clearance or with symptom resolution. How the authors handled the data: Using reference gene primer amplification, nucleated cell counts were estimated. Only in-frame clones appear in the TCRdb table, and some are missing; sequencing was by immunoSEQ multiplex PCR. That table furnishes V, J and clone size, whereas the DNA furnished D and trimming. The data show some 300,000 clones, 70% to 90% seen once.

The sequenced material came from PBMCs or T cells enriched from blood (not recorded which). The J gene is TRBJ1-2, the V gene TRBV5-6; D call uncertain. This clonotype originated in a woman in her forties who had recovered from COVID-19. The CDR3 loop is CASSARKIRGGYTF. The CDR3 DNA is TGTGCCAGCAGCGCTCGAAAGATTCGGGGTGGCTACACCTTC.